Listed below are T cell receptor beta chains from one sample, sequenced in a study of T cell responses to AZD1222 COVID-19 vaccine. Profiled with immunoSEQ multiplex PCR; TCRdb holds only in-frame clones, not every one. The repertoire consists of more than 150,000 clones, with 88% occurring once and the leading ten covering approximately 0.49%. This material consisted of peripheral blood, taken on day 0 of AZD1222 vaccination. These receptor sequences come from an adult in good health. Both conserved end residues are trimmed from each CDR3.

CDR3aa,j_gene,v_gene
ASSHRDNEQF,TRBJ2-1,TRBV3-1/TRBV3-2
ASSPIQGSDSPLH,TRBJ1-6,TRBV18
ASSYSSTGAYGYT,TRBJ1-2,TRBV6-5
ASSERSGANYGYT,TRBJ1-2,TRBV2
ASSIPTGVESPLH,TRBJ1-6,TRBV19
ASSPINREDVEQY,TRBJ2-7,TRBV4-1
ASSQDLITTSSYNSPLH,TRBJ1-6,TRBV3-1/TRBV3-2
ASSLPGSTEAF,TRBJ1-1,TRBV5-1
ASSQVPAPEQY,TRBJ2-7,TRBV3-1/TRBV3-2
ASSPAVKLF,TRBJ1-4,TRBV4-1
ASSQDRGIGGYT,TRBJ1-2,TRBV14
ASSPGQGNGYT,TRBJ1-2,TRBV9
ASSGGRRDTQY,TRBJ2-3,TRBV10-1
ASSSPGQATTDTQY,TRBJ2-3,TRBV5-4
ASSHPGRGQGPEQY,TRBJ2-7,TRBV4-1
ASIRQGNTEAF,TRBJ1-1,TRBV6-6
ASRQGLGSNYGYT,TRBJ1-2,TRBV2
ASSLRGAGNTIY,TRBJ1-3,TRBV28
ASSLVGDSPLH,TRBJ1-6,TRBV12-3/TRBV12-4
ASSYGGGGEQY,TRBJ2-7,TRBV6-5
ASSYSSRTTAHEQF,TRBJ2-1,TRBV6-5
AASAGGGTDTQY,TRBJ2-3,TRBV9
ASSPGTNYGYT,TRBJ1-2,TRBV18
AWRGGQGFTGYT,TRBJ1-2,TRBV30
ASSKGPGPPSREQY,TRBJ2-7,TRBV19
ASSEGWSGNEKLF,TRBJ1-4,TRBV25-1
SGYLQGLGETQY,TRBJ2-5,TRBV29-1
ASSDGVHSGNTIY,TRBJ1-3,TRBV10-1
ASSLEALPHEQY,TRBJ2-7,TRBV7-9
AISDADSRSYNEQF,TRBJ2-1,TRBV10-3
ASSQRDGGNNSPLH,TRBJ1-6,TRBV7-9
ASNRLVGGGNTEAF,TRBJ1-1,TRBV7-9
ASRSGLYQPQH,TRBJ1-5,TRBV19
ASSVRGVRNTGELF,TRBJ2-2,TRBV2
ASSNPQPQH,TRBJ1-5,TRBV6-5